These T cell receptor beta chains were read from a single sample in a study of early T cells in non-severe SARS-CoV-2 infection. TCRdb redid the calling of the 5' RACE reads with MiXCR, one entry per CDR3 protein. The sample consists of fewer than 110,000 distinct CDR3 sequences, 11% of them appearing once. Source material: whole blood. The receptors derive from an adult who was a healthcare worker with PCR-confirmed SARS-CoV-2 infection or an uninfected control (not recorded which). The CDR3 runs from the conserved cysteine through the conserved F or W. The D gene is left open where the match is weak.

d_call	j_call	v_call	cdr3_aa
TRBD2	TRBJ2-3	TRBV7-2	CASSPGLAGGPDTQYF
.	TRBJ2-3	TRBV20-1	CSATGGFEDTQYF
.	TRBJ1-1	TRBV5-5	CASSFNPSIENTEAFF
.	TRBJ1-5	TRBV5-1	CASSLDTNNQPQHF
TRBD1	TRBJ1-1	TRBV4-3	CASSQGQGRYEAFF
.	TRBJ1-1	TRBV5-1	CASSWGRGQTNTEAFF
.	TRBJ2-7	TRBV5-1	CASSLAPAQGSPYEQYF
TRBD2	TRBJ2-3	TRBV5-1	CASSFRREEDTQYF
.	TRBJ1-1	TRBV18	CASSPPTSAGTNAFF
.	TRBJ2-5	TRBV28	CASSQPARALNQETQYF
.	TRBJ2-5	TRBV20-1	CSAPPDRGQETQYF